In its sample, the clone carrying this T cell receptor (beta chain) was seen a few times. Repertoires were generated with immunoSEQ multiplex PCR, while TCRdb's copy carries only in-frame clones and drops some. This sample has about 80,000 clones, with over 70% found just once. The data belong to a study of blood T cell repertoires in COVID-19. About the research overall: T cells, B-cell-depleted T cells, or PBMCs provided the cDNA or gDNA that served as material.

This CDR3 contains 11 residues. Germline-derived CDR1 and CDR2 are SQVTM and ANQGSEA. V and J are TRBV29-1 and TRBJ2-7; 8 bases agree with TRBD1. This receptor was taken from a human donor in a cohort sampled during active COVID-19. Sequenced input: peripheral blood. CDR3 amino acids: CGATGGYEQYF. In nucleotides, the CDR3 is TGCGGCGCCACAGGGGGCTACGAGCAGTACTTC.